The 13 T cell receptor beta chains below come from one sample, sequenced in a study of regulatory T cells in long-lasting Graves disease (dated by TCRdb to about 2021). Preparation of the library involved multiplex PCR. The instrument was an Illumina HiSeq 4000. iRepertoire HTBI primers and Arm-PCR amplification of CDR3 regions were used to construct TCR beta libraries. TCRdb reprocessed the public reads (quality trimming at Q25 with fastp, clone calling with MiXCR) and kept in-frame beta chains. Under each unique CDR3 protein, matching rows form one entry showing the most common genes and DNA. The sample table contains some 600,000 distinct CDR3 sequences; only one count was recorded for around 16% of them. The ten largest clones capture about 12% of the sample. Explained via the paper, the time point label denotes: newly diagnosed GD, antithyroid drugs for less than 3 months. RNA was extracted from PBMCs in TRIzol for both TCR sequencing and RNA sequencing.

The sample was also linked to a second study, of T cells in Graves' hyperthyroidism and ophthalmopathy.

The sequenced sample was peripheral blood mononuclear cells (PBMCs), obtained at new diagnosis, from a patient treated with antithyroid drugs. The receptors shown here come from a man aged 18-30 years with Graves disease. Donor details come from another sample of the same person, matched by shared clones.

Ten or more counts support this clonotype. An end of the junction does not agree with germline; a read error may underlie this. V usage is TRBV30 and J usage is TRBJ1-2, with unresolved D. In germline, CDR1 is GTSNPN, CDR2 SVGIG (reference sequence). The CDR3 runs to 11 residues. The CDR3 region is CAWSHPTVASF. Here the CDR3 DNA reads TGTGCCTGGAGTCATCCTACGGTCGCGTCCTTC.

This chain connects TRBV12-5 to TRBJ2-2; D is ambiguous. CDR3 length: 13 residues. From germline, CDR1 is LGHNT and CDR2 FRNRAP. The V gene lost 0 bases and the J gene lost 7 bases, with 6 bases spanning the gap. CDR3 loop: CASGLVASGELFF. CDR3 sequence (DNA): TGTGCTAGTGGTTTGGTCGCTAGCGGGGAGCTGTTTTTT.

The chain employs TRBV29-1 and TRBJ1-5; 8 bases map to TRBD1. Trimming took 6 bases from V and 0 from J; bases not matched to a gene: 1. The CDR3 sequence is 13 residues long. Per germline, CDR1 SQVTM and CDR2 ANQGSEA. CDR3: CSVQGGSNQPQHF. Written as DNA, the CDR3 is TGCAGCGTACAGGGGGGTAGCAATCAGCCCCAGCATTTT.

This clonotype appeared a single time. The genes are TRBV19 and TRBJ1-5; D is possibly TRBD1 (6 bases). Germline V gives CDR1 LNHDA, CDR2 SQIVND (reference sequence). Trimming stripped 11 bases from V and 4 bases from J, with 15 bases between. The CDR3 sequence is 13 residues long. The CDR3 protein is CACMSTGNQPQHF. DNA for the CDR3: TGTGCCTGCATGTCCACAGGGAATCAGCCCCAGCATTTT.

The gene calls are TRBV4-1 and TRBJ1-6, with D perhaps TRBD1 (5 bases). Deletions cut 1 base from V and 10 bases from J, with 20 bases between. Germline CDR1 and CDR2: MGHRA and YSYEKL. This CDR3 has 17 residues. The CDR3 loop is CASSQGGPSTKGSPLHF. CDR3 nucleotides: TGCGCCAGCAGCCAAGGCGGGCCGTCCACAAAGGGGTCACCCCTCCACTTT.

There are many counts of this clonotype. The chain links TRBV11-2 to TRBJ2-2, with D tentatively TRBD2 (5 bases). The V end was cut by 7 bases, the J end by 7 bases, with 16 bases between. The CDR3 sequence is 14 residues long. The germline V gene encodes CDR1 SGHAT and CDR2 FQNNGV. CDR3 DNA: TGTGCCAGCACCGCTGAGGGCCGGGGCGGGGAGCTGTTTTTT. Translated, it gives CASTAEGRGGELFF.

This clonotype showed up many times. The V gene is TRBV30, the J gene TRBJ2-7; 8 bases are a match to TRBD2. In germline, CDR1 is GTSNPN, CDR2 SVGIG (reference sequence). The CDR3 is made up of 14 amino acids. The V segment lost 5 bases and the J segment 3 bases; nucleotides outside the gene matches: 9. CDR3 sequence (DNA): TGTGCCTGGCTCCCCAAGACTAGCGACTACGAGCAGTACTTC. Translated: CAWLPKTSDYEQYF.

Only a few counts were recorded for this clonotype. This rearrangement joins TRBV3-1 to TRBJ1-3; D remains unclear. The germline CDR1 and CDR2 sequences are LGHDT and YNNKEL (reference sequence). The CDR3 extends over 15 amino acids. Trimming took 0 bases from V and 2 from J, leaving 8 bases between them. CDR3 sequence: CASSQDVGTGNTIYF. The CDR3 coding sequence is TGTGCCAGCAGCCAAGATGTAGGGACTGGAAACACCATATATTTT.

This clonotype has only a few counts. The chain uses TRBV20-1 and TRBJ1-2; D possibly corresponds to TRBD1 (6 bases). This CDR3 region has 12 residues. Germline V gene data show CDR1 as DFQATT and CDR2 as SNEGSKA (reference sequence). Trimming left V 4 bases short and J 4 bases short, with 10 bases between. CDR3 nucleotide sequence: TGCAGTGCTACCGGGACAAGCTATGGCTACACCTTC. Its translation is CSATGTSYGYTF.

V is TRBV9 and J is TRBJ1-5, with a possible D match to TRBD1 (6 bases). There are 15 residues in the CDR3. The germline V gene has CDR1 SGDLS and CDR2 YYNGEE. V gave up 4 bases and J gave up 3 bases, with 14 bases separating them. The CDR3 coding sequence is TGTGCCAGCAGCTCTGATGGGGACAACAATCAGCCCCAGCATTTT. This codes for CASSSDGDNNQPQHF.

The table lists this clonotype with many counts. V is TRBV30 and J is TRBJ2-5, with TRBD1 matching 7 bases. Germline CDR1 GTSNPN, CDR2 SVGIG (reference sequence). Trimming took 0 bases from V and 5 from J; bases not matched to a gene: 6. The CDR3 length is 14 residues. Here the CDR3 reads CAWSVKGAGETQYF. Here the CDR3 DNA reads TGTGCCTGGAGTGTGAAGGGGGCAGGGGAGACCCAGTACTTC.

In this sample, this clonotype turned up many times. For the CDR3, the DNA is TGCAGTGCTCTAGCGGGGCGGAACTACGAGCAGTACTTC. Its translation: CSALAGRNYEQYF. V usage is TRBV20-1 and J usage is TRBJ2-7; 9 bases map to TRBD2. Germline assignment: CDR1 DFQATT and CDR2 SNEGSKA (reference sequence). This CDR3 contains 13 residues. V gave up 5 bases and J gave up 3 bases; unmatched junction bases: 5.

Ten or more counts support this clonotype. This chain joins TRBV28 and TRBJ2-1, with D unresolved. The CDR3 loop spans 17 amino acids. Germline loops: CDR1 MDHEN, CDR2 SYDVKM. V was cut by 3 bases and J by 0 bases, with 15 bases left in between. The CDR3 reads CASSLDRKGNSYNEQFF. The DNA for the CDR3 is TGTGCCAGCAGTTTGGATCGCAAGGGCAACTCCTACAATGAGCAGTTCTTC.